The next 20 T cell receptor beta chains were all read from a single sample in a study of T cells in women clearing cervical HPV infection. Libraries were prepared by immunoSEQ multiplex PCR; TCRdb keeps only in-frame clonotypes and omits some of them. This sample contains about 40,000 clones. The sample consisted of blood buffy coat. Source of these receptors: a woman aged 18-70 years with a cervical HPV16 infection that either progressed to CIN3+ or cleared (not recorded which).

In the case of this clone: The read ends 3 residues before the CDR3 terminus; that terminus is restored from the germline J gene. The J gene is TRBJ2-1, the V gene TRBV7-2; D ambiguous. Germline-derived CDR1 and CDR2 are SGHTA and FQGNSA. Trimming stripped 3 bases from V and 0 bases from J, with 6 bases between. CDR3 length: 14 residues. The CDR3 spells CASSFSSSYNEQFF. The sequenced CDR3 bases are TGTGCCAGCAGCTTTTCTAGCTCCTACAATGAG.

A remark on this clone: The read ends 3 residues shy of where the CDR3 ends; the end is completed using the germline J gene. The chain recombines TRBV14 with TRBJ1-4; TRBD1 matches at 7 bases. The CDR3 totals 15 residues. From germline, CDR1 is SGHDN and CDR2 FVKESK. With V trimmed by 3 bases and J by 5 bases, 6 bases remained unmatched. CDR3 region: CASSHRQGWNEKLFF. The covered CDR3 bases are TGTGCCAGCAGCCATCGACAGGGCTGGAATGAAAAA.

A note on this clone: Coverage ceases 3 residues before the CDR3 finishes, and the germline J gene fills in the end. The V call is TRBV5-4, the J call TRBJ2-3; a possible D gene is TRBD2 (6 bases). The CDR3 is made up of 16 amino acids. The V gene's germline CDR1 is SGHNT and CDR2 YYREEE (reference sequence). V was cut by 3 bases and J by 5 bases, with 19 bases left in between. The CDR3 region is CASSSPAGRGVDTQYF. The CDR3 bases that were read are TGTGCCAGCAGCTCCCCGGCGGGGCGGGGTGTAGATACG.

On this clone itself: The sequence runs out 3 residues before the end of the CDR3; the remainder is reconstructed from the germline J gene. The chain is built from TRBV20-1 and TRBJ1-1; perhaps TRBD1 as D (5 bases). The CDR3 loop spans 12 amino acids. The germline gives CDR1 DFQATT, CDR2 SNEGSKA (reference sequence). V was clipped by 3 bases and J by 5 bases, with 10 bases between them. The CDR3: CSARDTDTEAFF. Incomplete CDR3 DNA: TGCAGTGCTAGGGACACCGATACTGAA.

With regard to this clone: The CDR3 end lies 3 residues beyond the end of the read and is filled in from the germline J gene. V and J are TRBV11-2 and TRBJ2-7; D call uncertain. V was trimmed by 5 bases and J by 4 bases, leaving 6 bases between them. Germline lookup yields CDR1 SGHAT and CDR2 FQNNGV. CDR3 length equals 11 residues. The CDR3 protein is CASSHFYEQYF. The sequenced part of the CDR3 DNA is TGTGCCAGCAGCCACTTTTACGAG.

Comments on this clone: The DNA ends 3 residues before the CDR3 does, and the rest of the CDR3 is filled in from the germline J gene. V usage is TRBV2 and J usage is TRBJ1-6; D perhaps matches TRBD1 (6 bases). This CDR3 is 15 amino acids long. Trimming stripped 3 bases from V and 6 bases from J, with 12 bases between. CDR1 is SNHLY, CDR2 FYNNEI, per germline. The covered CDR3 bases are TGTGCCAGCAGTGAGGGGCAGGGGAGTAATTCACCC. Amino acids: CASSEGQGSNSP. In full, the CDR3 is CASSEGQGSNSPLHF.

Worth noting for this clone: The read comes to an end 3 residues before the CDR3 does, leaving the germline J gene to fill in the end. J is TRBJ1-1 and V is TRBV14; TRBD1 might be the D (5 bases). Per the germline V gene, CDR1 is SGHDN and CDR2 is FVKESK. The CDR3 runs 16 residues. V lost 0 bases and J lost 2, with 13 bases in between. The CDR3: CASSQDLGAANTEAFF. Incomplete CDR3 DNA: TGTGCCAGCAGCCAAGATCTTGGGGCAGCAAACACTGAA.

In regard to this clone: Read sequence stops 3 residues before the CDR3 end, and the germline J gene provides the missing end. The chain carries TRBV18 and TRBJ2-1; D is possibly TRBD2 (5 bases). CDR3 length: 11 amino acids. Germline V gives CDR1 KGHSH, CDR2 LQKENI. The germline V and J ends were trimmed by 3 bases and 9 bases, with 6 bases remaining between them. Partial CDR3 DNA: TGTGCCAGCTCACCCGCGGGTGAG. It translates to CASSPAGE. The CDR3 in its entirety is CASSPAGEQFF.

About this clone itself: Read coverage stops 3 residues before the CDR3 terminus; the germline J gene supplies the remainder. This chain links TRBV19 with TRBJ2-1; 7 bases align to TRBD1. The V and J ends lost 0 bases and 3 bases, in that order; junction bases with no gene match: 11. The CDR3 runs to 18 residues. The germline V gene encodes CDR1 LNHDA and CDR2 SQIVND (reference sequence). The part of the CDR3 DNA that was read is TGTGCCAGTAGTATAGATACGGACAGGCCGTGGGACTACAATGAG. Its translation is CASSIDTDRPWDYNE. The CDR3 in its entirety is CASSIDTDRPWDYNEQFF.

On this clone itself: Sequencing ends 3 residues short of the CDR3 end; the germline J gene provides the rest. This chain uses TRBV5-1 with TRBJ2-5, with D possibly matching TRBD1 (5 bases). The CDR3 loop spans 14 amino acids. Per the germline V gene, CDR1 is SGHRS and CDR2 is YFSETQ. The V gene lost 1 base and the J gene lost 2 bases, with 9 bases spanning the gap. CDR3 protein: CASSLNPGQETQYF. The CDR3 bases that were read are TGCGCCAGCAGCTTGAATCCAGGGCAAGAGACC.

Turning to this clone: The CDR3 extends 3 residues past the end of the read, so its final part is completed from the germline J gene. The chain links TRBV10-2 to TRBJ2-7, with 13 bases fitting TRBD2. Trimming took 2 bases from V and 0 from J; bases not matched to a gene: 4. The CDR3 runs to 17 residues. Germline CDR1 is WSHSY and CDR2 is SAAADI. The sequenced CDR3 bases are TGCGCCAGCAGTGAGGGGACTAGCGGGGACTTCTCCTACGAG. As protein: CASSEGTSGDFSYE. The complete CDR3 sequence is CASSEGTSGDFSYEQYF.

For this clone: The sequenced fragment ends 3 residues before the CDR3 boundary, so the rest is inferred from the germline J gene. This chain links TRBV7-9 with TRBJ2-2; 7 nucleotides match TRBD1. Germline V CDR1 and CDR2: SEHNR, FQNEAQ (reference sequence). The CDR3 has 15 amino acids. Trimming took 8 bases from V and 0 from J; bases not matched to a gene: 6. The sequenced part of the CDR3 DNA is TGTGCCAGCCGGCCGGGGACAGCGAACACCGGGGAG. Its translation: CASRPGTANTGE. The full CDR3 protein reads CASRPGTANTGELFF.

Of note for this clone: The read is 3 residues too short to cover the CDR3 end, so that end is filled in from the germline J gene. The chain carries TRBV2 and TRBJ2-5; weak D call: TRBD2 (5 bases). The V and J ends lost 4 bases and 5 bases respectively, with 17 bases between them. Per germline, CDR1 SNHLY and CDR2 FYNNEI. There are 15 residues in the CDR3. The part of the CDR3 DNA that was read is TGTGCCAGCAGTGTCAACGGGGAGTTTGGGGAGACC. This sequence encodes CASSVNGEFGET. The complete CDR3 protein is CASSVNGEFGETQYF.

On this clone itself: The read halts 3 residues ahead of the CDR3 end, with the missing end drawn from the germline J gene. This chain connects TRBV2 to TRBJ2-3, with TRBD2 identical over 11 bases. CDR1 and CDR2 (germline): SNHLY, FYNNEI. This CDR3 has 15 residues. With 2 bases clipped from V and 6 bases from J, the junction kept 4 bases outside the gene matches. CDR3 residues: CASSELTSGVDTQYF. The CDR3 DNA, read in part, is TGTGCCAGCAGTGAACTGACTAGCGGGGTTGATACG.

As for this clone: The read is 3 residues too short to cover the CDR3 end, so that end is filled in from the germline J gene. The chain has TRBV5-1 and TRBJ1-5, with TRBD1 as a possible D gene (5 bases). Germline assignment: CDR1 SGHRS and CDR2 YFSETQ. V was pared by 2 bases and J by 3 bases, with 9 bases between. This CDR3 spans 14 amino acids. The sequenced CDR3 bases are TGCGCCAGCAGCTTAGAGGGGAACAATCAGCCC. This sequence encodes CASSLEGNNQP. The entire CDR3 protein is CASSLEGNNQPQHF.

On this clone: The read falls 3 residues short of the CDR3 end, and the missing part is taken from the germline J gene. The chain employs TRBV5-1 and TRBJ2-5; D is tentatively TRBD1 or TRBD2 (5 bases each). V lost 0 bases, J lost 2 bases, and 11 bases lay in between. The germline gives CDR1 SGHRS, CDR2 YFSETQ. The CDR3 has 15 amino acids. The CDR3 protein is CASSLGGVAQETQYF. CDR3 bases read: TGCGCCAGCAGCTTGGGAGGGGTGGCTCAAGAGACC.

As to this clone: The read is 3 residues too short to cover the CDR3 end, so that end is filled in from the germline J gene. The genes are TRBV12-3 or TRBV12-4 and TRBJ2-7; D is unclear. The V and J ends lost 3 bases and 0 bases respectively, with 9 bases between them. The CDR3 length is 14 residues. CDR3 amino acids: CASSFTAVSYEQYF. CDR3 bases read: TGTGCCAGCAGTTTCACAGCCGTCTCCTACGAG.

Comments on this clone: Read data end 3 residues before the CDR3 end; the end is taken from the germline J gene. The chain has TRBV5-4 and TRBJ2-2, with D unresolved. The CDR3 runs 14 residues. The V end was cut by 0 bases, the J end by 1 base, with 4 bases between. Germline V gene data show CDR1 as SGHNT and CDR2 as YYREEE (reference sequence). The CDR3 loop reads CASSLDQNTGELFF. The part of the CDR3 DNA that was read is TGTGCCAGCAGCTTGGATCAGAACACCGGGGAG.

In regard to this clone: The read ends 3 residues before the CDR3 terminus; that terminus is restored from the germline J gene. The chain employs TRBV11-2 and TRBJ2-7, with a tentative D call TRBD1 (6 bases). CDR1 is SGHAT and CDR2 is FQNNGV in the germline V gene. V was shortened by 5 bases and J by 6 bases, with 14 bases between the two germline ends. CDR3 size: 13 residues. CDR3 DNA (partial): TGTGCCAGCAGCAATGTTGGACAGCTCGAG. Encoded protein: CASSNVGQLE. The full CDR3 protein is CASSNVGQLEQYF.

This chain's CDR3 is CASSEELAGSYTQYF. The part of the CDR3 DNA that was read is TGTGCCAGCAGTGAGGAACTAGCGGGGTCCTATACG. The V gene is TRBV6-1, the J gene TRBJ2-3; 10 positions match TRBD2. The CDR3 end falls 3 residues outside the read, so it is completed with the germline J gene. The ends lost 3 bases at V and 7 bases at J; junction bases unmatched: 7. The CDR3 has 15 residues. Germline CDR1 reads MNHNS; CDR2 reads SASEGT.